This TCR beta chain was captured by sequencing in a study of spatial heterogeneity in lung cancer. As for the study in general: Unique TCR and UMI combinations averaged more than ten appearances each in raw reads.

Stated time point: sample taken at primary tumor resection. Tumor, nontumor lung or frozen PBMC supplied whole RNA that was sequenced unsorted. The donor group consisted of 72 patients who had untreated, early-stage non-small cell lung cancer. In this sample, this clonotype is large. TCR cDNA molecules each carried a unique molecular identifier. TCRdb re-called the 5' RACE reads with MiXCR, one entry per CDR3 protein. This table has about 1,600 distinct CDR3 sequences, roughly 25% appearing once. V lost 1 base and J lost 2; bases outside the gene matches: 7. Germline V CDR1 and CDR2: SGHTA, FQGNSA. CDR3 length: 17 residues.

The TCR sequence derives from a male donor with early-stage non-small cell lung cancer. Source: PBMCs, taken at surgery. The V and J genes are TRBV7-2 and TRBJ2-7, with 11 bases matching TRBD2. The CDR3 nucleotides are TGTGCCAGCAGCTTAGAGGTAGCGGGAGGGGGACCCTACGAGCAGTACTTC. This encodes CASSLEVAGGGPYEQYF.